These T cell receptor beta chains were read from a single sample in a study of blood T cell repertoires in COVID-19. This table comes from immunoSEQ multiplex PCR, and its TCRdb copy is limited to in-frame clones, with some not included. This sample has tens of thousands of clones, with over 85% found just once. The sample consisted of peripheral blood. These receptors came from a human donor with active COVID-19. The donor label of this sample is uncertain. The CDR3 runs from the conserved cysteine through the conserved F or W. The D gene is left open where the match is weak. Part of the rows lack a size; the others show once, few, many or a class for expanded clones.

16,TRBJ2-1,TRBV9,TRBD2,.,TGTGCCAGCAGCGAAGCTAGCGGGGGGGCATTGGATGAGCAGTTCTTC,CASSEASGGALDEQFF
14,TRBJ1-3,TRBV29-1,.,.,TGCAGCGTTGCTTCGGAGGGCTCTGGAAACACCATATATTTT,CSVASEGSGNTIYF
15,TRBJ2-1,TRBV3-1/TRBV3-2,TRBD2,.,TGTGCCAGCAGCCCACCCGGGACTATGTACAATGAGCAGTTCTTC,CASSPPGTMYNEQFF
15,TRBJ2-1,TRBV10-1,TRBD1,.,TGCGCCAGCAGCCGCCGGGACAGCCCATACAATGAGCAGTTCTTC,CASSRRDSPYNEQFF
14,TRBJ2-7,TRBV15,.,.,TGTGCCACCAGCAGAGATGGAGGGCCGGGTGAGCAGTACTTC,CATSRDGGPGEQYF
15,TRBJ2-2,TRBV13,TRBD2,.,TGTGCCAGCAGCCCTAGCGGGTCTTGGCCCGGGGAGCTGTTTTTT,CASSPSGSWPGELFF
16,TRBJ2-5,TRBV28,TRBD1,.,TGTGCCAGCACCGACCCCCGCGCAGGGGGCTGGGAGACCCAGTACTTC,CASTDPRAGGWETQYF
13,TRBJ1-1,TRBV5-1,.,once,TGCGCCAGCAGCTTTCTAACAGAAGGTGAAGCTTTCTTT,CASSFLTEGEAFF
14,TRBJ1-1,TRBV19,.,.,TGTGCCAGTAGACTGGGACTTCCCCGAACTGAAGCTTTCTTT,CASRLGLPRTEAFF
14,TRBJ2-1,TRBV5-1,.,.,TGCGCCAGCAGCTTGGGGGGCCTCTACAATGAGCAGTTCTTC,CASSLGGLYNEQFF
16,TRBJ2-3,TRBV6-1,TRBD2,.,TGTGCCAGCAGTGTTTGGACTAGCGGGGACACAGATACGCAGTATTTT,CASSVWTSGDTDTQYF
16,TRBJ2-3,TRBV5-1,TRBD1,.,TGCGCCAGCAGCTCACACCCCGGGACAGGGGGTGGTACGCAGTATTTT,CASSSHPGTGGGTQYF
14,TRBJ1-4,TRBV25-1,.,.,TGTGCCAGCAGTGATGCGGGGTCGGTGGAAAAACTGTTTTTT,CASSDAGSVEKLFF
19,TRBJ2-2,TRBV12-5,TRBD1,.,TGTGCTAGTGGTTTGGTACGGGGCGCGACAGGGTCGAACACCGGGGAGCTGTTTTTT,CASGLVRGATGSNTGELFF
16,TRBJ1-4,TRBV7-9,TRBD1,.,TGTGCCAGCAGCTTCTCCAACAGGGGTTCTAATGAAAAACTGTTTTTT,CASSFSNRGSNEKLFF
14,TRBJ2-7,TRBV27,.,.,TGTGCCAGCAGTTGGGGACTTGGGGCCTACGAGCAGTACTTC,CASSWGLGAYEQYF
13,TRBJ1-1,TRBV6-5,.,.,TGTGCCAGCAGTTACGGGCCGGGGGGTGAAGCTTTCTTT,CASSYGPGGEAFF
15,TRBJ1-2,TRBV6-5,.,.,TGTGCCAGCAATATTGATGCTGACAGCTACTATGGCTACACCTTC,CASNIDADSYYGYTF
16,TRBJ2-3,TRBV9,TRBD1,.,TGTGCTAGCCGCCCCGGGACAGGGTCTTTCACAGATACGCAGTATTTT,CASRPGTGSFTDTQYF
15,TRBJ1-1,TRBV5-6,.,.,TGTGCCAGCAGCCTCGGCAGGGTGGGTGGAACTGAAGCTTTCTTT,CASSLGRVGGTEAFF
19,TRBJ1-3,TRBV5-6,.,once,TGTGCCAGCAGCTTTCGCGAGACACACAGGGAGAGCTCTGGAAACACCATATATTTT,CASSFRETHRESSGNTIYF
16,TRBJ1-2,TRBV28,TRBD1,.,TGTGCCAGCAGTTCGCCGGGACAGGGGATCCCCTATGGCTACACCTTC,CASSSPGQGIPYGYTF
14,TRBJ2-1,TRBV28,.,.,TGTGCCAGCAGCCCTCTAGCCCCATACAATGAGCAGTTCTTC,CASSPLAPYNEQFF
13,TRBJ1-1,TRBV6-2/TRBV6-3,TRBD1,.,TGTGCCAGCAGTTACCTGACAGGGACTGAAGCTTTCTTT,CASSYLTGTEAFF